The entry that follows covers one TCR beta chain sequence. Its antigen target is currently unknown. Per-nucleotide qualities are absent, and no much larger clonotype sits a single base away. The collaborating institutions used their own protocols to collect whole blood in K2EDTA tubes. For TCRbeta analysis, collaborator samples were shipped as frozen whole blood, as isolated PBMCs, or as DNA extracted from either sample type. TCRbeta CDR3 regions were amplified from genomic DNA by means of the immunoSEQ Assay, a bias-controlled multiplex PCR. On the authors' methods: The number of nucleated cells in each sample was estimated by amplification of reference gene primers within the assay. To quantify the absolute abundance of each unique TCRbeta CDR3 rearrangement, sequence reads were collapsed and filtered. For each sample, productive Simpson clonality was calculated as the square root of Simpson's diversity index across productive rearrangements. TCRdb stores this immuneACCESS table with in-frame sequences only. Part of the clones is absent; in the studies checked, under half of the shortfall reflects unresolved V genes, and no reason is known for the rest. From that table come the V and J calls and clone size; the DNA was used to work out D and trimming. The sample table lists about 120,000 clones, around three quarters of them with a count of one. 5% to 8% of the sample rests with the top ten.

The source of the sample is a study of blood T cell repertoires in COVID-19 (dated by TCRdb to between 2020 and 2021). About the study as a whole: Samples covering the acute and convalescent phases of COVID-19 were provided by collaborators in the United States, Italy and Spain. The repertoires were released in a freely available public database intended as a resource for research on the immune response to SARS-CoV-2. Samples came from the ongoing ImmuneRACE study (first 160 participants) plus 1,254 subjects from 6 global collaborators. Deeply sampled blood TCRbeta repertoires from subjects exposed to, actively infected with, or recovered from COVID-19 were included in the dataset. The material from the prospective study consisted of cDNA or gDNA derived from T cells, B-cell-depleted T cells, or PBMCs. Sample metadata almost always included a de-identified subject ID, COVID-19 status, age in years and sex. Where available, HLA class I and class II types were obtained from metadata supplied by the sample provider rather than from assay-based typing. Study-wide findings and limitations: Clinical and demographic metadata were provided uncurated, with the amount varying by source and participant.

Spanning cysteine to phenylalanine, the CDR3 consists of 13 amino acids. Just the 39-base CDR3 DNA is kept, in frame starting at base 1. The V and J ends are trimmed by 3 bases and 5 bases, leaving 10 bases between them. Sequences SNHLY (CDR1) and FYNNEI (CDR2) are obtained from the germline V gene. Sequenced input: peripheral blood. The sequence joins TRBV2 to TRBJ1-1; possibly the D gene is TRBD1, per 6 matching bases. This receptor was obtained from a man between 65 and 79 years old with acute or convalescent COVID-19. The DNA reads TGTGCCAGCAGTGAGGACAGTGTGACTGAAGCTTTCTTT. Translated, this gives CASSEDSVTEAFF.